There are a few counts of the clone carrying this T cell receptor beta chain. The antigen is undetermined. V was cut by 2 bases and J by 7 bases, with 5 bases left in between. The CDR3 is made up of 11 amino acids. Germline loops: CDR1 MNHEY, CDR2 SVGAGI. Treatment meaning: oral pan-JAK inhibitor, 5-10 mg twice daily. This specimen belongs to a study of CD8+ T cells in alopecia areata. Study-wide points: Elevated clonality characterized lesional scalp relative to normal scalp, particularly in alopecia totalis/universalis. When scalp samples are sequenced, resident alphabeta T cells of normal skin are also captured. On tofacitinib, scalp clonality and expanded CD8+ clones among top 100 fell significantly. Links between baseline CD8+ expansion and response need larger treated cohorts.

Extracted RNA was reverse transcribed into cDNA, the sequencing template. Data came from immunoSEQ multiplex PCR; TCRdb stores just in-frame clones and leaves some out. Of fewer than 250,000 clones in the sample, around two fifths were seen once. The clonotype originates from a human donor with alopecia areata. The sample in question was CD4+ T cells sorted from blood, obtained at roughly week 30, from a patient treated with tofacitinib. The V call is TRBV6-5, the J call TRBJ1-1; unclear D gene. CDR3 loop: CASSYLREAFF. The CDR3 DNA sequence: TGTGCCAGCAGTTACCTACGTGAAGCTTTCTTT.